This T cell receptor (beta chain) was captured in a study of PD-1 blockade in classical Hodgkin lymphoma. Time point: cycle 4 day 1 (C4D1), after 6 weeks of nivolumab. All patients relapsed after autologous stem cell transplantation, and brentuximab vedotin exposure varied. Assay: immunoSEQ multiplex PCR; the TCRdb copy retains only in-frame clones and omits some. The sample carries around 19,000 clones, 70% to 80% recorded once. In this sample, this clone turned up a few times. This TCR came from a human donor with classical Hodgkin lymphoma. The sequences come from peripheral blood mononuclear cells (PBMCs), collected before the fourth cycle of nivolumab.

The chain's CDR3 is CASNPGTENEKLFF. The CDR3 coding sequence is TGCGCCAGCAACCCCGGGACCGAGAATGAAAAACTGTTTTTT. The chain recombines TRBV10-1 with TRBJ1-4, with D tentatively TRBD1 (5 bases). From germline, CDR1 is WNHNN and CDR2 SYGVQD (reference sequence). The CDR3 is 14 residues long. Trimming pared 7 bases from V and 5 bases from J, leaving 14 bases between.